The entry below describes one TCR beta chain. This specimen belongs to a study of T cell changes during pregnancy in multiple sclerosis. This table comes from immunoSEQ multiplex PCR, and its TCRdb copy is limited to in-frame clones, with some not included. The sample holds 32,000 or so clones, 89% seen once. CDR1 and CDR2 (germline): SGHRS, YFSETQ. This CDR3 contains 14 residues. The V end was cut by 5 bases, the J end by 6 bases, with 16 bases between. This TCR was sampled from a female donor with multiple sclerosis, enrolled in a pregnancy study. The chain is built from TRBV5-1 and TRBJ2-3; D remains unclear. Sequencing was performed on CD8+ T cells from peripheral blood mononuclear cells, taken in the second trimester of pregnancy. CDR3 amino acids: CASRAAAPDDTQYF. As DNA, the CDR3 is TGCGCCAGCAGGGCGGCGGCCCCTGACGATACGCAGTATTTT. Combining the CDR3 with reference TRBV5-1 and TRBJ2-3 gives the whole variable domain KAGVTQTPRYLIKTRGQQVTLSCSPISGHRSVSWYQQTPGQGLQFLFEYFSETQRNKGNFPGRFSGRQFSNSRSEMNVSTLELGDSALYLCASRAAAPDDTQYFGPGTRLTVL.